The 25 T cell receptor beta chains given below trace back to one sample, sequenced in a study of T cells after yellow fever vaccination. One entry per CDR3 protein results from TCRdb running MiXCR on the 5' RACE reads. The sample lists about 350,000 distinct CDR3 sequences; 8.1% were seen once. The sample in question was PBMCs, obtained around 45 days after the first yellow fever vaccination. Receptors originate from a young man who received the YFV17D yellow fever vaccine.

The genes are TRBV10-3 and TRBJ1-5; D not certain. Germline V gene lookup returns CDR1 ENHRY and CDR2 SYGVKD. V lost 0 bases to trimming and J lost 6 bases, with 12 bases between them. There are 15 residues in the CDR3. CDR3 nucleotide sequence: TGTGCCATCAGTGAGTCGATAAATTCCGGTCAGCCCCAGCATTTT. Protein product: CAISESINSGQPQHF.

Many counts were recorded for this clonotype. The chain uses TRBV12-3 or TRBV12-4 and TRBJ1-5, with 9 nucleotides matching TRBD1. CDR3 length: 15 amino acids. V shed 3 bases and J 3 bases; nucleotides not matched to a gene: 3. The CDR3 DNA reads TGTGCCAGCAGTTTGGACAGGGGACTCAATCAGCCCCAGCATTTT. Amino acid sequence: CASSLDRGLNQPQHF.

This clonotype was recorded many times. The V gene is TRBV12-3 or TRBV12-4, the J gene TRBJ2-5; the D gene is possibly TRBD1 (6 bases). With 6 bases removed from V and 3 bases from J, the gap between germline ends came to 11 bases. This CDR3 has 13 residues. The CDR3 loop reads CASRTGFEETQYF. The CDR3, as DNA: TGTGCCAGCAGAACAGGGTTCGAAGAGACCCAGTACTTC.

This clonotype has a handful of counts. V is TRBV12-3 or TRBV12-4 and J is TRBJ2-3; 7 bases are a match to TRBD1. V lost 8 bases and J lost 2; bases outside the gene matches: 10. The CDR3 is 15 residues long. The CDR3 bases are TGTGCCAGCTCGACACAGGGGACCCTCACAGATACGCAGTATTTT. Encoded protein: CASSTQGTLTDTQYF.

This chain uses TRBV20-1 with TRBJ1-2; the match to TRBD1 covers 9 bases. The V gene end was trimmed by 1 base and the J gene end by 7 bases; junction bases not matched to a gene: 10. The CDR3 runs to 15 residues. The germline CDR1 and CDR2 sequences are DFQATT and SNEGSKA (reference sequence). The CDR3 DNA reads as TGCAGTGCTAGAGGGGGGGGACAGGGTTTGGGTGGCTACACCTTC. Encoded protein: CSARGGGQGLGGYTF.

There are a few counts of this clonotype. The chain recombines TRBV6-5 with TRBJ1-5, with 8 bases lining up with TRBD1. The CDR3 is made up of 15 amino acids. CDR1 is MNHEY and CDR2 is SVGAGI in the germline V gene. The junction had 8 bases not matched to a gene; V was cut back by 6 bases and J by 4 bases. The CDR3 DNA follows: TGTGCCAGCAGGTACAGGACAGGGAGAAATCAGCCCCAGCATTTT. Its translation is CASRYRTGRNQPQHF.

This clonotype showed up many times. This rearrangement joins TRBV5-1 to TRBJ2-5; TRBD1 matches 8 bases. V gave up 1 base and J gave up 0 bases; unmatched junction bases: 5. The CDR3 runs to 16 residues. Germline lookup yields CDR1 SGHRS and CDR2 YFSETQ. In nucleotides, the CDR3 is TGCGCCAGCAGCTTGCCGACGGACAGGGACCAAGAGACCCAGTACTTC. It encodes CASSLPTDRDQETQYF.

This clonotype was recorded a few times. The rearrangement links TRBV5-4 to TRBJ2-4; TRBD2 is a possible D gene (7 bases). Germline V CDR1 and CDR2: SGHNT, YYREEE (reference sequence). V was clipped by 0 bases and J by 10 bases, with 14 bases between them. This CDR3 contains 14 residues. The CDR3 loop reads CASSLAGGIGIQYF. The CDR3 coding sequence is TGTGCCAGCAGCTTGGCGGGGGGCATTGGGATTCAGTACTTC.

The sample holds many counts of this clonotype. The rearrangement joins TRBV10-2 to TRBJ1-2; 7 nucleotides align to TRBD1. Germline-derived CDR1 and CDR2 are WSHSY and SAAADI. This CDR3 has 15 amino acids. Germline trimming cut 8 bases from V and 2 bases from J; bases unmatched to any gene: 11. CDR3 sequence: CASGRGAWGNYGYTF. CDR3 coding DNA: TGCGCCAGCGGCAGGGGGGCATGGGGCAACTATGGCTACACCTTC.

This clonotype was detected only a few times. The chain combines TRBV6-5 with TRBJ1-2, with TRBD1 matching 7 bases. The V segment lost 2 bases and the J segment 4 bases; nucleotides outside the gene matches: 10. The CDR3 is made up of 16 amino acids. The germline V gene encodes CDR1 MNHEY and CDR2 SVGAGI. CDR3 sequence reads: CASSYQAGGFSYGYTF. CDR3 in DNA: TGTGCCAGCAGTTACCAAGCAGGGGGTTTTTCCTATGGCTACACCTTC.

This clonotype was counted ten times or more. The rearrangement uses TRBV23-1 and TRBJ2-7; D possibly corresponds to TRBD1 (6 bases). TRBV23-1 is an ORF, and what it does is uncertain. This CDR3 region has 11 residues. V shed 7 bases and J shed 5 bases, with 9 bases lying between them. The CDR3 is CASTTGHEQYF. The CDR3 nucleotides are TGCGCCAGCACGACAGGCCACGAGCAGTACTTC.

A remark on this clonotype: A read error may be the cause here, since a much bigger clone is one base away. The chain uses TRBV20-1 and TRBJ2-1; TRBD2 aligns across 11 bases. This CDR3 contains 16 residues. Germline values: CDR1 DFQATT, CDR2 SNEGSKA (reference sequence). The CDR3 loop is CCARSLAGGTYNEQFF. DNA of the CDR3: TGCTGTGCTAGGAGCCTAGCGGGGGGAACCTACAATGAGCAGTTCTTC.

This chain connects TRBV20-1 to TRBJ2-3; tentatively, D is TRBD2 (6 bases). CDR3 length: 13 residues. Germline V gene data show CDR1 as DFQATT and CDR2 as SNEGSKA (reference sequence). Trimming left V 5 bases short and J 0 bases short, with 9 bases between. The CDR3, as DNA: TGCAGTGCTCCAGGGACTAGCACAGATACGCAGTATTTT. This translates into CSAPGTSTDTQYF.

This clonotype was counted a few times. The DNA for the CDR3 is TGCAGTGCTAGAGCTCGACGGACAAATCAGCCCCAGCATTTT. Protein: CSARARRTNQPQHF. The chain is built from TRBV20-1 and TRBJ1-5; D is perhaps TRBD1 (5 bases). This CDR3 spans 14 amino acids. V was pared by 1 base and J by 4 bases, with 11 bases between. The V gene's germline CDR1 is DFQATT and CDR2 SNEGSKA (reference sequence).

The chain links TRBV11-1 to TRBJ2-2, with TRBD1 identical over 7 bases. CDR1 is SGHAT, CDR2 FQDESV, per germline (reference sequence). The junction had 10 bases not matched to a gene; V was cut back by 2 bases and J by 10 bases. The CDR3 loop spans 15 amino acids. The CDR3 coding sequence is TGTGCCAGCAGCTTATCTCCGGTTGGGACAGAGGAGCTGTTTTTT. This sequence encodes CASSLSPVGTEELFF.

This clonotype showed up just a few times. One end of the junction varies from germline; a read error may be responsible. The chain employs TRBV10-3 and TRBJ1-2; D uncertain. In germline, CDR1 is ENHRY, CDR2 SYGVKD. The CDR3 extends over 14 amino acids. The CDR3 loop is CAVRPSQSYYGYTF. For the CDR3, the DNA is TGTGCCGTCAGACCTTCCCAGAGCTACTATGGCTACACCTTC.

This clonotype was found a few times. The chain employs TRBV25-1 and TRBJ2-3, with TRBD1 as a possible D gene (6 bases). CDR1 and CDR2 (germline): MGHDK, SYGVNS. V lost 5 bases and J lost 1, with 13 bases in between. CDR3 length: 15 residues. The CDR3 sequence is CASSRTEDRTDTQYF. The CDR3 DNA is TGTGCCAGCAGTCGGACAGAAGACCGCACAGATACGCAGTATTTT. The entire variable domain, with the rest obtained from reference TRBV25-1 and TRBJ2-3, is as follows: EADIYQTPRYLVIGTGKKITLECSQTMGHDKMYWYQQDPGMELHLIHYSYGVNSTEKGDLSSESTVSRIRTEHFPLTLESARPSHTSQYLCASSRTEDRTDTQYFGPGTRLTVL.

J is TRBJ1-3 and V is TRBV4-3; 7 nucleotides line up with TRBD1. The CDR3 consists of 16 residues. Losses at the gene ends were 3 bases for V and 0 bases for J; bases not matched to a gene: 5. Germline loops: CDR1 LGHNA, CDR2 YSLEER. The CDR3: CASSHGGTASGNTIYF. The CDR3 DNA follows: TGCGCCAGCAGCCATGGGGGGACAGCCTCTGGAAACACCATATATTTT.

A few counts support this clonotype. This chain uses TRBV6-1 with TRBJ2-3; no clear D. This CDR3 is built from 13 residues. Looked up from germline, CDR1 is MNHNS and CDR2 is SASEGT. Trimming pared 4 bases from V and 6 bases from J, leaving 11 bases between. CDR3 bases: TGTGCCAGCAGTGCGACCTTAGGGGATACGCAGTATTTT. Residues: CASSATLGDTQYF.

The table lists this clonotype with a few counts. V is TRBV20-1 and J is TRBJ1-5; D is uncertain. In germline, CDR1 is DFQATT, CDR2 SNEGSKA (reference sequence). Deletions cut 3 bases from V and 7 bases from J, with 13 bases between. This CDR3 has 13 residues. CDR3 DNA sequence: TGCAGTGCTAGCCGACCGGAGGAGCAGCCCCAGCATTTT. This translates into CSASRPEEQPQHF.

This chain links TRBV3-1 with TRBJ1-5, with D uncertain. There are 12 residues in the CDR3. V shed 6 bases and J shed 4 bases, with 7 bases lying between them. In germline, CDR1 is LGHDT, CDR2 YNNKEL (reference sequence). The CDR3 loop reads CASSQINQPQHF. As DNA, the CDR3 is TGTGCCAGCAGTCAGATTAATCAGCCCCAGCATTTT.

The chain is built from TRBV7-2 and TRBJ2-1; TRBD1 or TRBD2 may be the D gene (5 bases each). CDR3 length: 15 residues. The germline V gene encodes CDR1 SGHTA and CDR2 FQGNSA. Trimming pared 3 bases from V and 4 bases from J, leaving 13 bases between. CDR3: CASSFRVGVYNEQFF. The CDR3 region has the DNA TGTGCCAGCAGCTTCAGGGTCGGGGTTTACAATGAGCAGTTCTTC.

This clonotype has only a few counts. The chain combines TRBV7-3 with TRBJ2-6, with D possibly matching TRBD1 (6 bases). There are 17 residues in the CDR3. Deletions cut 6 bases from V and 0 bases from J, with 15 bases between. Looked up from germline, CDR1 is SGHTA and CDR2 is FQGTGA. The CDR3 loop is CASSRDRPSSGANVLTF. For the CDR3, the DNA is TGTGCCAGCAGTCGTGACAGGCCAAGCTCTGGGGCCAACGTCCTGACTTTC.

This clonotype was observed at least ten times. The V call is TRBV5-4, the J call TRBJ2-1; TRBD2 matches at 8 bases. This CDR3 is 16 amino acids long. V was pared by 4 bases and J by 3 bases, with 9 bases of the junction left unmatched. Germline V gene sequence: CDR1 SGHNT, CDR2 YYREEE (reference sequence). CDR3 sequence: CASSPSFGGGYNEQFF. CDR3 DNA: TGTGCCAGCAGCCCCTCTTTCGGGGGGGGCTACAATGAGCAGTTCTTC.

This clonotype turned up a few times. This rearrangement joins TRBV4-3 to TRBJ2-1; TRBD1 agrees at 7 bases. Germline lookup yields CDR1 LGHNA and CDR2 YSLEER. CDR3 length equals 17 residues. Trimming cost V 1 base and J 3 bases; bases outside gene matches: 9. For the CDR3, the DNA is TGCGCCAGCAGCCAAGTGGGGGACAGCCTGAGCTACAATGAGCAGTTCTTC. Its protein is CASSQVGDSLSYNEQFF.